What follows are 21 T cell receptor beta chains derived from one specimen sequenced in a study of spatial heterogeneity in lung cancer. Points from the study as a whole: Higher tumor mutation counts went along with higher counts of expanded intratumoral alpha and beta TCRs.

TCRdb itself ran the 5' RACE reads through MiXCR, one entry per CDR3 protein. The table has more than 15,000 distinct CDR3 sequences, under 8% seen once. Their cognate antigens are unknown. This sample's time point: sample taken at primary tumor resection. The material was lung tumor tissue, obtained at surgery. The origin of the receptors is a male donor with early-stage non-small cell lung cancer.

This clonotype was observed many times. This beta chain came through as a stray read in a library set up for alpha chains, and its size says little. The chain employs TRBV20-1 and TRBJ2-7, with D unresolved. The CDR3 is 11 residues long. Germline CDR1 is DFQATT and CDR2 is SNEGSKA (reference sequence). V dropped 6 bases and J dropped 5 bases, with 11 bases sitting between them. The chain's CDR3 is CSAFRVDEQYF. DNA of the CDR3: TGCAGTGCCTTCCGGGTGGACGAGCAGTACTTC.

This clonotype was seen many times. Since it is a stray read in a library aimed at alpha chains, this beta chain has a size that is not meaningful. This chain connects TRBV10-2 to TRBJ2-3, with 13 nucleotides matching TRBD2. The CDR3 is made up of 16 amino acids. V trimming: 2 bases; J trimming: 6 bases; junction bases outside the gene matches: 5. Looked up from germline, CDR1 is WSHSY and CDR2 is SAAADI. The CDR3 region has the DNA TGCGCCAGCAGTGAGAAAACTAGCGGGGGGGCGGATACGCAGTATTTT. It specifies CASSEKTSGGADTQYF.

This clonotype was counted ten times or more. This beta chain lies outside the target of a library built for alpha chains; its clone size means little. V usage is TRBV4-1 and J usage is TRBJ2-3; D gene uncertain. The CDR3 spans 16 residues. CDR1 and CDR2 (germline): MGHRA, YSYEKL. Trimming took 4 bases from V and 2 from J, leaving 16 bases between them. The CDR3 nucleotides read TGCGCCAGCAGCCCGCTACAGCTTCCCTCCACAGATACGCAGTATTTT. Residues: CASSPLQLPSTDTQYF.

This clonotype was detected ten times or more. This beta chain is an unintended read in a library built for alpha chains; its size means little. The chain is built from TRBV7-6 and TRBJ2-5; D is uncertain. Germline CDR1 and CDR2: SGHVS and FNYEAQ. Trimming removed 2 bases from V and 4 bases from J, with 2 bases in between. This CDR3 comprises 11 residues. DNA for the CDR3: TGTGCCAGCAGCTTATTAGAGACCCAGTACTTC. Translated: CASSLLETQYF.

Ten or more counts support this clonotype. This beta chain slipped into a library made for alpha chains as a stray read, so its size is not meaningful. CDR3 in DNA: TGTGCCAGCAGCAAGATAATGAACACTGAAGCTTTCTTT. Its translation: CASSKIMNTEAFF. This chain connects TRBV7-3 to TRBJ1-1; D not certain. The length of the CDR3 is 13 residues. Trimming removed 5 bases at V and 0 bases at J, with 7 bases between. Germline-derived CDR1 and CDR2 are SGHTA and FQGTGA. Using reference TRBV7-3 and TRBJ1-1 for the parts outside the CDR3, the full variable domain is GAGVSQTPSNKVTEKGKYVELRCDPISGHTALYWYRQSLGQGPEFLIYFQGTGAADDSGLPNDRFFAVRPEGSVSTLKIQRTERGDSAVYLCASSKIMNTEAFFGQGTRLTVV.

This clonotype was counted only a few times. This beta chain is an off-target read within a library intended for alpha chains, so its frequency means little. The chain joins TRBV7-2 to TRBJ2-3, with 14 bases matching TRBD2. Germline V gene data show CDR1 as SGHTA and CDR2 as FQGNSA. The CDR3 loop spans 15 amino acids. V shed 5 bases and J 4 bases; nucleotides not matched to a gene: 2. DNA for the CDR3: TGTGCCAGCAGCCGGGGACTAGCGGGGGCAGATACGCAGTATTTT. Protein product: CASSRGLAGADTQYF. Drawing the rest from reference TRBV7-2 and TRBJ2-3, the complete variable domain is GAGVSQSPSNKVTEKGKDVELRCDPISGHTALYWYRQSLGQGLEFLIYFQGNSAPDKSGLPSDRFSAERTGGSVSTLTIQRTQQEDSAVYLCASSRGLAGADTQYFGPGTRLTVL.

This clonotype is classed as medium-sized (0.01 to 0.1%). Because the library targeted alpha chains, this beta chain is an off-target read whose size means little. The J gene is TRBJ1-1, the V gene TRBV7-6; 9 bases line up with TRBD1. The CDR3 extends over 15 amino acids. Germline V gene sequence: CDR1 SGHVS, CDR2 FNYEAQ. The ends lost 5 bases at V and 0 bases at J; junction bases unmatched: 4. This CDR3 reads CASSPGQGLNTEAFF. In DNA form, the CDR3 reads TGTGCCAGCAGCCCGGGACAGGGATTGAACACTGAAGCTTTCTTT.

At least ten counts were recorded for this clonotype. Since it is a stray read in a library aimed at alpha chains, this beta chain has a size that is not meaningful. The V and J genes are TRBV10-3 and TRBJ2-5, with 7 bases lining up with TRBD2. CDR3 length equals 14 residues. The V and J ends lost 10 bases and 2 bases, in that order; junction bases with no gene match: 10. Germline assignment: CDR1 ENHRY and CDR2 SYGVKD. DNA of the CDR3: TGTGCCACCTTAAAAGCGGGGCCGCAAGAGACCCAGTACTTC. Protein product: CATLKAGPQETQYF.

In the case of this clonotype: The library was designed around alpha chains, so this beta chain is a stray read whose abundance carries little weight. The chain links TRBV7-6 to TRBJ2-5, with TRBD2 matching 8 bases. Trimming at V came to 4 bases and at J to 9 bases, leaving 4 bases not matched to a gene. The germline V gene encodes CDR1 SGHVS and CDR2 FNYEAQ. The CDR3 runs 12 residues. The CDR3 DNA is TGTGCCAGCAGCTCTAGCGGGCTGGCCCAGTACTTC. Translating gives CASSSSGLAQYF.

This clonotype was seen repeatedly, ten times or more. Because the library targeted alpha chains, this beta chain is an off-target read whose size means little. The CDR3 region is CSVLRGNSYEQYF. Written as DNA, the CDR3 is TGCAGCGTTCTGCGGGGGAACTCCTACGAGCAGTACTTC. V and J are TRBV29-1 and TRBJ2-7; 7 positions agree with TRBD2. Looked up from germline, CDR1 is SQVTM and CDR2 is ANQGSEA. V shed 5 bases, J shed 0 bases, and the junction held 4 bases outside the gene matches. The CDR3 runs to 13 residues.

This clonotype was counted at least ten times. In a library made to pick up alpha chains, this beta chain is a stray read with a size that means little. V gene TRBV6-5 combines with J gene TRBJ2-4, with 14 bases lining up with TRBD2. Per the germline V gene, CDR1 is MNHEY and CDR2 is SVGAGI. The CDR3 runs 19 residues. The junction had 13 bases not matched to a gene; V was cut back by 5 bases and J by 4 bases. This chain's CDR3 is CASSPQTSGGGGSKNIQYF. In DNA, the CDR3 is TGTGCCAGCAGTCCTCAGACTAGCGGGGGGGGAGGATCGAAAAACATTCAGTACTTC.

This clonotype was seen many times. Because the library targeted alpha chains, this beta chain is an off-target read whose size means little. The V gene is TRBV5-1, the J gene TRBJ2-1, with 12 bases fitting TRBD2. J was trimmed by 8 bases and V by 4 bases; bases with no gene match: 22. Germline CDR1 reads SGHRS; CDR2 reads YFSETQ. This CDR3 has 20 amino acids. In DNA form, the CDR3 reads TGCGCCAGCAGCCCACTGACTAGCGGGAGTCCCAACCTCGGATTGGATGAGCAGTTCTTC. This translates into CASSPLTSGSPNLGLDEQFF.

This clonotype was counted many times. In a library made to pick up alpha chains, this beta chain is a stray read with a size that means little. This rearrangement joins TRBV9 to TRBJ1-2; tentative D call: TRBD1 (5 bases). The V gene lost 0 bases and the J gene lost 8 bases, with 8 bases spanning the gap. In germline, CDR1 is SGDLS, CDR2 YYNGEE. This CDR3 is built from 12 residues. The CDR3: CASSVAGLGYTF. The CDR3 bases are TGTGCCAGCAGCGTAGCAGGGCTGGGCTACACCTTC.

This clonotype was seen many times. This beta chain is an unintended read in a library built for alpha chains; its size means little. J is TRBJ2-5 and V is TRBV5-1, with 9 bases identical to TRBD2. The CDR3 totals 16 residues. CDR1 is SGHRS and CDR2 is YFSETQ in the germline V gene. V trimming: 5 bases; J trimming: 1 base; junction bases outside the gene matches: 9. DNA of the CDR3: TGCGCCAGCAGAATCGGCGGGGGGGCCCTCCAAGAGACCCAGTACTTC. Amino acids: CASRIGGGALQETQYF.

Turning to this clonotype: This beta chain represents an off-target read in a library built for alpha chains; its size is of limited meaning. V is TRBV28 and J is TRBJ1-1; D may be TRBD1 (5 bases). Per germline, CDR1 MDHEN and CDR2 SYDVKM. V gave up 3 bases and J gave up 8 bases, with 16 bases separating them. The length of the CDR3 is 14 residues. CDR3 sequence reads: CASSLSRTTKEAFF. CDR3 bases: TGTGCCAGCAGTTTGTCAAGGACAACCAAAGAAGCTTTCTTT.

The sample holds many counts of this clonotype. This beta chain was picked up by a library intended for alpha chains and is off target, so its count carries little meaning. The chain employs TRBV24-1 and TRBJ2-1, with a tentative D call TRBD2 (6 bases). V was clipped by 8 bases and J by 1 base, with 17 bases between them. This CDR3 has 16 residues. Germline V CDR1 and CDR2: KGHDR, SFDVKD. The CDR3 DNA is TGTGCCACCAAGGGTTCCAGCGGGTTTTCCTACAATGAGCAGTTCTTC. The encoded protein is CATKGSSGFSYNEQFF.

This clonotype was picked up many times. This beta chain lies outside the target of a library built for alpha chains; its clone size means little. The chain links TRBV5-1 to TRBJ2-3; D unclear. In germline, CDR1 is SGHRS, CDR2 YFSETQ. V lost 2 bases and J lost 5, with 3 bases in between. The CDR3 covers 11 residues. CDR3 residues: CASSFQDTQYF. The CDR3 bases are TGCGCCAGCAGCTTCCAAGATACGCAGTATTTT.

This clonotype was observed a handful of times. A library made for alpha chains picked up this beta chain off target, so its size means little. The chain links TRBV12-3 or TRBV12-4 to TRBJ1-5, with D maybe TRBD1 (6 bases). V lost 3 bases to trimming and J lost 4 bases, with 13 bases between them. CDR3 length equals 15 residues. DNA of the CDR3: TGTGCCAGCAGTTTCAACAGGGCTACTAATCAGCCCCAGCATTTT. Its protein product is CASSFNRATNQPQHF.

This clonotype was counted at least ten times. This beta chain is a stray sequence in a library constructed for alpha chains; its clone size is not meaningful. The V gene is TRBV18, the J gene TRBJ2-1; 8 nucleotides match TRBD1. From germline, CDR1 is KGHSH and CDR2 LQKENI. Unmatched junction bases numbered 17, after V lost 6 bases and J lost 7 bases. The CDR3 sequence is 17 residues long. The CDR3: CASSPDLTGAGHNEQFF. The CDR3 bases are TGTGCCAGCTCCCCAGACTTGACAGGGGCCGGCCATAATGAGCAGTTCTTC.

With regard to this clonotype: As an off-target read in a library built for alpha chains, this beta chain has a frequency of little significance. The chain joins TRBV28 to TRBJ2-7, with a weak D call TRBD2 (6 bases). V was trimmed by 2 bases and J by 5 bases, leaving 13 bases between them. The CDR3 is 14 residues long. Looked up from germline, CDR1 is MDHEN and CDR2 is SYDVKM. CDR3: CASSLQLARNEQYF. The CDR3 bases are TGTGCCAGCAGTTTACAACTAGCTCGGAACGAGCAGTACTTC.

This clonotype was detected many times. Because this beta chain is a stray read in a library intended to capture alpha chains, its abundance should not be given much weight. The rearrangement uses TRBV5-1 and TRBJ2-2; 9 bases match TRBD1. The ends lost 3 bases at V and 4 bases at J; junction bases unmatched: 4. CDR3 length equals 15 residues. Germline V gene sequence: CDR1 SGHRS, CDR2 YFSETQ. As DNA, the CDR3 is TGCGCCAGCAGCTCCGGGACAGGGTCCACCGGGGAGCTGTTTTTT. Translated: CASSSGTGSTGELFF.